The 16 T cell receptor beta chains below all came from one sample that was sequenced in a study of T cells in Graves' hyperthyroidism and ophthalmopathy. There were TCR beta CDR3 regions amplified from RNA transcripts. First-round RT-PCR with HTBI primers amplified the TCR CDR3 region. TCRdb itself ran the multiplex PCR reads through MiXCR, one entry per CDR3 protein. The sample consists of around 450,000 distinct CDR3 sequences, 12% to 15% of them appearing once. The specimen sequenced was blood. These receptors were taken from a woman between 18 and 29 years old with Graves' hyperthyroidism.

This clonotype came up many times. The rearrangement uses TRBV13 and TRBJ2-1; the match to TRBD2 covers 8 bases. Germline V lookup: CDR1 PRHDT, CDR2 FYEKMQ (reference sequence). The ends lost 0 bases at V and 3 bases at J; junction bases unmatched: 7. The CDR3 totals 17 residues. The CDR3 bases are TGTGCCAGCAGCTTAGGCGGAGGGACTAGGAACTACAATGAGCAGTTCTTC. Its protein is CASSLGGGTRNYNEQFF.

This clonotype was picked up many times. The chain joins TRBV12-3 or TRBV12-4 to TRBJ1-1; no definite D call. V shed 3 bases and J shed 3 bases, with 8 bases lying between them. There are 13 residues in the CDR3. The chain's CDR3 is CASSLKGDTEAFF. As DNA, the CDR3 is TGTGCCAGCAGTTTGAAGGGAGACACTGAAGCTTTCTTT.

This clonotype was seen ten or more times. V usage is TRBV27 and J usage is TRBJ1-2; no firm D call. Deletions cut 3 bases from V and 1 base from J, with 12 bases between. Germline-derived CDR1 and CDR2 are MNHEY and SMNVEV (reference sequence). The CDR3 loop spans 15 amino acids. The CDR3 sequence: CASSLYSEINYGYTF. CDR3 in DNA: TGTGCCAGCAGTTTGTATTCGGAGATTAACTATGGCTACACCTTC.

This clonotype has just a few counts. The CDR3 spells CASRDGAGNTEAFF. The DNA for the CDR3 is TGTGCCAGTAGGGACGGGGCAGGGAACACTGAAGCTTTCTTT. The V and J genes are TRBV19 and TRBJ1-1; D might be TRBD1 (5 bases). Germline assignment: CDR1 LNHDA and CDR2 SQIVND (reference sequence). V lost 6 bases, J lost 1 base, and 12 bases lay in between. This CDR3 region has 14 residues.

This clonotype was seen more than once but under ten times. A much larger clone lies one base from this, so it may be a read error. The genes are TRBV27 and TRBJ2-3; no firm D call. The CDR3 is 16 residues long. From germline, CDR1 is MNHEY and CDR2 SMNVEV (reference sequence). V gave up 2 bases and J gave up 4 bases, with 16 bases separating them. The CDR3 DNA reads as TGTGCCAGCAGTTTACTCCCCCCGACTGCCCCAGATACGCAGTATTTT. Translating it yields CASSLLPPTAPDTQYF.

Many counts were recorded for this clonotype. The chain is built from TRBV30 and TRBJ1-5; no firm D call. Per germline, CDR1 GTSNPN and CDR2 SVGIG (reference sequence). This CDR3 has 13 amino acids. V was cut by 0 bases and J by 4 bases, with 7 bases left in between. The CDR3, as DNA: TGTGCCTGGAGTGTATGGGATAATCAGCCCCAGCATTTT. It encodes CAWSVWDNQPQHF.

The table lists this clonotype with many counts. The chain recombines TRBV6-1 with TRBJ1-3, with D unresolved. This CDR3 is 14 amino acids long. Germline V gene lookup returns CDR1 MNHNS and CDR2 SASEGT. V lost 6 bases and J lost 0, with 9 bases in between. The CDR3 spells CASRAPGSGNTIYF. The CDR3 DNA reads as TGTGCCAGCAGAGCCCCGGGCTCTGGAAACACCATATATTTT.

This clonotype was observed at least ten times. The chain is built from TRBV28 and TRBJ1-1, with TRBD1 as a possible D gene (5 bases). CDR1 is MDHEN and CDR2 is SYDVKM in the germline V gene. The V and J ends lost 2 bases and 3 bases respectively, with 13 bases between them. This CDR3 has 15 residues. CDR3 amino acids: CASSLMTEKDTEAFF. The CDR3 DNA is TGTGCCAGCAGTTTAATGACAGAAAAGGACACTGAAGCTTTCTTT.

This clonotype was counted ten times or more. In DNA form, the CDR3 reads TGTGCCAGTAGACAGGGTCTCAACAATGAGCAGTTCTTC. This sequence encodes CASRQGLNNEQFF. The genes are TRBV10-3 and TRBJ2-1, with 7 bases lining up with TRBD1. This CDR3 contains 13 residues. The ends lost 10 bases at V and 5 bases at J; junction bases unmatched: 8. Per germline, CDR1 ENHRY and CDR2 SYGVKD.

In this sample, this clonotype turned up many times. The chain uses TRBV5-1 and TRBJ2-7, with 7 bases fitting TRBD1. Germline-derived CDR1 and CDR2 are SGHRS and YFSETQ. The CDR3 contains 13 residues. V lost 5 bases and J lost 3; bases outside the gene matches: 5. The CDR3 DNA reads as TGCGCCAGCAGTCCCGGGACAGTCTACGAGCAGTACTTC. Encoded protein: CASSPGTVYEQYF.

The table lists this clonotype with many counts. This chain links TRBV20-1 with TRBJ2-1, with D maybe TRBD2 (5 bases). Germline values: CDR1 DFQATT, CDR2 SNEGSKA (reference sequence). CDR3 length: 12 residues. The V end lost 1 base, the J end lost 7 bases, and 8 bases lay between the germline ends. The CDR3 region is CSARVGENEQFF. CDR3 nucleotide sequence: TGCAGTGCTAGAGTCGGGGAAAATGAGCAGTTCTTC.

This clonotype was found a few times. The chain has TRBV12-5 and TRBJ1-2; TRBD1 agrees at 8 bases. The CDR3 loop spans 13 amino acids. Germline assignment: CDR1 LGHNT and CDR2 FRNRAP. V shed 1 base, J shed 5 bases, and the junction held 0 bases outside the gene matches. The CDR3 nucleotides are TGTGCTAGTGGTTTGGGACAGGGGTATGGCTACACCTTC. Amino acids: CASGLGQGYGYTF.

This clonotype has only a few counts. The J gene is TRBJ2-2, the V gene TRBV2; D may be TRBD1 (6 bases). The CDR3 is 14 residues long. CDR1 and CDR2 from the germline V gene are SNHLY and FYNNEI. Trimming took 6 bases from V and 6 from J, leaving 14 bases between them. CDR3 protein: CASSPVGGPGELFF. CDR3 bases: TGTGCCAGCAGCCCGGTAGGGGGTCCCGGGGAGCTGTTTTTT.

This clonotype was observed a few times. The CDR3 DNA reads TGTGCCAGCAGCGCCGGACTAGCGGGGGGGAGCGAGCAGTACTTC. Protein product: CASSAGLAGGSEQYF. The rearrangement uses TRBV9 and TRBJ2-7; 15 nucleotides line up with TRBD2. CDR3 length equals 15 residues. Germline CDR1 and CDR2: SGDLS and YYNGEE. Trimming took 3 bases from V and 6 from J; bases not matched to a gene: 4.

This clonotype occurred a few times. The chain has TRBV4-3 and TRBJ2-1, with a tentative D call TRBD2 (6 bases). Germline assignment: CDR1 LGHNA and CDR2 YSLEER. The CDR3 extends over 17 amino acids. Trimming removed 0 bases at V and 0 bases at J, with 12 bases between. CDR3 region: CASSQERLASSYNEQFF. In nucleotides, the CDR3 is TGCGCCAGCAGCCAAGAGCGTCTAGCGAGCTCCTACAATGAGCAGTTCTTC.

This chain links TRBV11-2 with TRBJ1-6; 7 bases agree with TRBD1. The J segment lost 5 bases and the V segment lost 4 bases, leaving 11 bases of the junction unmatched. The CDR3 loop spans 17 amino acids. In germline, CDR1 is SGHAT, CDR2 FQNNGV. CDR3 loop: CASSSSTGERDNSPLHF. The CDR3 DNA is TGTGCCAGCAGCTCTTCTACAGGGGAGAGAGATAATTCACCCCTCCACTTT.